This note documents a single T cell receptor beta chain sequence. Its specific antigen is unknown. Nothing much larger sits one base from this clone, and base qualities are not available. This entry comes from a study of cytomegalovirus exposure and HLA in healthy donors (dated by TCRdb to 2015 to 2018). For the wider study: According to a later analysis, one platform produced both the approximately 110 validation repertoires and the 666 repertoires of the first cohort. A separate validation cohort of approximately 120 different subjects was used in addition to the approximately 670-subject first cohort. To predict cytomegalovirus infection status, the study combined high-throughput TCR immunosequencing, statistical association of individual TCRs with disease status, and machine learning. The study was designed to test whether signatures of past pathogen exposure could be identified by cataloging public T cell receptors.

Library method: the immunoSEQ multiplex PCR assay. The original methods were these. A statistical classification framework was built for diagnosing cytomegalovirus status from the catalog of TCR beta chain sequences. The table comes from immuneACCESS by way of TCRdb, which keeps in-frame sequences with V and J called. Part of the clones is missing from these tables; in studies checked, under half for an unresolved V gene and the rest for unknown reasons. Clone size and the V and J calls come from that table; the DNA yielded D and trimming. This sample gives around 150,000 clones in total; roughly 84% of them show up just once. Jointly, the top ten make up more than 8.5% of the sample. Separate from the roughly 650-subject first cohort, the validation cohort of 95 to 150 subjects was the group to which the donors belonged. On the study overall, not on this receptor specifically: The study listed approximately 160 TCR beta chains as associated with cytomegalovirus. The classifier was reported to diagnose cytomegalovirus status with high specificity and sensitivity in both the original and validation cohorts. In a later analysis, TCRs clustered in the first cohort were found to also tend to co-occur in the 130 or so validation repertoires, with over 90% of cluster scores above 0. A few of the identified cytomegalovirus-associated TCR beta chains were confirmed in vitro to be specific for cytomegalovirus antigens. It was suggested by the authors that the approach could potentially be generalized to other disease states and immunological phenotypes. A later analysis lacked HLA typing for the validation cohort, so it scored co-occurrence in that cohort across all 120 or so repertoires. Most TCR sequences were seen in very few donors, while some public TCRs were found in many individuals.

The CDR3 contains 15 residues, cysteine and phenylalanine counted. Here the CDR3 DNA is all that survives: 45 bases in frame from base 1. CDR1 is given as SEHNR and CDR2 as FQNEAQ, both from the germline V gene (reference sequence). V gives up 0 bases and J gives up 5 bases, and the segment between their germline ends measures 13 bases. The receptor chain draws on TRBV7-9 and TRBJ2-5, with a weak D call of TRBD2 (6 bases match). The sequence was collected from a man younger than 40 in good health and CMV-seropositive. The sequenced sample was PBMCs. The bases read TGTGCCAGCAGCTTAGCTCGGGACTGGGGGGAGACCCAGTACTTC. Its translation reads: CASSLARDWGETQYF.